The 20 T cell receptor beta chains in this list originate from one sample, sequenced in a study of glioma-infiltrating T cells after dendritic cell vaccination. TCRdb's table, derived via immunoSEQ multiplex PCR, lists solely in-frame clones and lacks some. This table holds 100,000 or so clones, 90% found once. Time point reported: after dendritic cell vaccination, including at tumor progression/relapse. This sample comprised blood, obtained after dendritic cell vaccination. The receptor source for this set is a human donor with glioblastoma.

The gene calls are TRBV7-2 and TRBJ1-3, with 7 bases aligning to TRBD1. In germline, CDR1 is SGHTA, CDR2 FQGNSA. The CDR3 loop spans 14 amino acids. V lost 2 bases to trimming and J lost 2 bases; unmatched junction nucleotides: 0. DNA for the CDR3: TGTGCCAGCAGCTTAACAGGGGCTGGAAACACCATATATTTT. Protein: CASSLTGAGNTIYF.

The chain joins TRBV4-2 to TRBJ1-2; weak D call: TRBD1 (5 bases). The CDR3 contains 15 residues. The V gene's germline CDR1 is LGHNA and CDR2 YNFKEQ. V lost 0 bases to trimming and J lost 0 bases, with 8 bases between them. CDR3 in DNA: TGTGCCAGCAGCCAAGAAGGGGAAGCTAACTATGGCTACACCTTC. Its protein product is CASSQEGEANYGYTF.

The J gene is TRBJ1-1, the V gene TRBV19; D gene ambiguous. This CDR3 spans 14 amino acids. Trimming took 3 bases from V and 0 from J, leaving 8 bases between them. Germline V CDR1 and CDR2: LNHDA, SQIVND (reference sequence). For the CDR3, the DNA is TGTGCCAGTAGTATGTCCAGTATGAACACTGAAGCTTTCTTT. Amino acid sequence: CASSMSSMNTEAFF.

The J gene is TRBJ2-7, the V gene TRBV2; 9 bases line up with TRBD1. The trim removed 8 bases at V and 3 bases at J, leaving 11 bases unmatched. The CDR3 consists of 15 residues. Germline CDR1 is SNHLY and CDR2 is FYNNEI. The CDR3, as DNA: TGTGCCAGCCGGATCGACAGGGGGGGGCTCTACGAGCAGTACTTC. Translating gives CASRIDRGGLYEQYF.

The rearrangement joins TRBV30 to TRBJ1-1; D gene ambiguous. There are 14 residues in the CDR3. CDR1 is GTSNPN and CDR2 is SVGIG in the germline V gene (reference sequence). V lost 1 base and J 2 bases, leaving 11 bases between the germline ends. The CDR3, as DNA: TGTGCCTGGAGTGGCCAGACAAAAAACACTGAAGCTTTCTTT. This sequence encodes CAWSGQTKNTEAFF. Supplemented by reference TRBV30 and TRBJ1-1, the full variable domain reads SQTIHQWPATLVQPVGSPLSLECTVEGTSNPNLYWYRQAAGRGLQLLFYSVGIGQISSEVPQNLSASRPQDRQFILSSKKLLLSDSGFYLCAWSGQTKNTEAFFGQGTRLTVV.

The chain is built from TRBV5-1 and TRBJ1-1; TRBD1 matches at 8 bases. Per germline, CDR1 SGHRS and CDR2 YFSETQ. CDR3 length: 15 residues. Trimming at V came to 3 bases and at J to 3 bases, leaving 7 bases not matched to a gene. CDR3 amino acids: CASSYTGGGDTEAFF. Written as DNA, the CDR3 is TGCGCCAGCAGCTATACAGGGGGGGGTGACACTGAAGCTTTCTTT. Full variable domain (remainder filled in from reference TRBV5-1 and TRBJ1-1): KAGVTQTPRYLIKTRGQQVTLSCSPISGHRSVSWYQQTPGQGLQFLFEYFSETQRNKGNFPGRFSGRQFSNSRSEMNVSTLELGDSALYLCASSYTGGGDTEAFFGQGTRLTVV.

This chain links TRBV2 with TRBJ1-5; D possibly corresponds to TRBD1 (5 bases). Germline V gene sequence: CDR1 SNHLY, CDR2 FYNNEI. Trimming left V 5 bases short and J 5 bases short, with 7 bases between. The CDR3 covers 12 residues. The CDR3 is CASSTTDQPQHF. CDR3 nucleotides: TGTGCCAGCAGTACGACAGATCAGCCCCAGCATTTT.

This sequence joins TRBV6-1 and TRBJ1-5, with 9 nucleotides matching TRBD1. This CDR3 is 13 amino acids long. Germline loops: CDR1 MNHNS, CDR2 SASEGT. The trim removed 7 bases at V and 8 bases at J, leaving 6 bases unmatched. CDR3 coding DNA: TGTGCCAGCAAAGCGACAGGGGGTAAGCCCCAGCATTTT. It translates to CASKATGGKPQHF.

In nucleotides, the CDR3 is TGTGCCAGCAGCTTGTTGGCCCTCCGCGGGGAGCTGTTTTTT. Amino acids: CASSLLALRGELFF. The rearrangement uses TRBV7-9 and TRBJ2-2; no definite D call. The V gene's germline CDR1 is SEHNR and CDR2 FQNEAQ (reference sequence). CDR3 length equals 14 residues. Trimming removed 3 bases at V and 7 bases at J, with 12 bases between.

The chain has TRBV10-2 and TRBJ1-2; weak D call: TRBD1 (5 bases). Germline V lookup: CDR1 WSHSY, CDR2 SAAADI. CDR3 length equals 14 residues. V gave up 0 bases and J gave up 5 bases, with 10 bases separating them. Written as DNA, the CDR3 is TGCGCCAGCAGTGAGTCCTCAGGGTGGTATGGCTACACCTTC. Residues: CASSESSGWYGYTF.

V and J are TRBV2 and TRBJ2-2; unclear D gene. V was clipped by 6 bases and J by 0 bases, with 11 bases between them. The length of the CDR3 is 15 residues. Germline values: CDR1 SNHLY, CDR2 FYNNEI. The CDR3 region has the DNA TGTGCCAGCAGCGCCGGGTATACGAACACCGGGGAGCTGTTTTTT. This translates into CASSAGYTNTGELFF.

This clone came up once. The chain couples TRBV5-1 to TRBJ1-1; weak D call: TRBD1 (5 bases). The CDR3 contains 14 residues. In germline, CDR1 is SGHRS, CDR2 YFSETQ. The ends were cut back, 4 bases at V and 1 base at J, with 11 bases in the middle. CDR3 coding DNA: TGCGCCAGCAGCGCCGGGACTGGGAACACTGAAGCTTTCTTT. Protein: CASSAGTGNTEAFF. Combining the CDR3 with reference TRBV5-1 and TRBJ1-1 gives the whole variable domain KAGVTQTPRYLIKTRGQQVTLSCSPISGHRSVSWYQQTPGQGLQFLFEYFSETQRNKGNFPGRFSGRQFSNSRSEMNVSTLELGDSALYLCASSAGTGNTEAFFGQGTRLTVV.

V gene TRBV6-6 combines with J gene TRBJ2-7; D remains ambiguous. Germline loops: CDR1 MNHNY, CDR2 SVGAGI (reference sequence). This CDR3 region has 12 residues. Trimming took 7 bases from V and 4 from J, leaving 11 bases between them. The CDR3 nucleotides read TGTGCCAGCAACGCGGAACCGTACGAGCAGTACTTC. It translates to CASNAEPYEQYF.

The V gene is TRBV15, the J gene TRBJ2-7; 8 bases fit TRBD2. CDR1 LNHNV and CDR2 YYDKDF come from the germline V gene (reference sequence). This CDR3 region has 16 residues. Losses at the gene ends were 1 base for V and 9 bases for J; bases not matched to a gene: 14. The CDR3 is CATSRVVPGRAVLQYF. As DNA, the CDR3 is TGTGCCACCAGCAGAGTGGTCCCCGGGAGGGCGGTCTTGCAGTACTTC.

This chain links TRBV5-4 with TRBJ1-2, with D possibly TRBD1 on 5 matching bases. Germline V gene data show CDR1 as SGHNT and CDR2 as YYREEE (reference sequence). The CDR3 consists of 13 residues. V was clipped by 4 bases and J by 2 bases, with 9 bases between them. In DNA, the CDR3 is TGTGCCAGCAGCAACAGGTCGAACTATGGCTACACCTTC. This gives the protein CASSNRSNYGYTF.

The chain has TRBV7-3 and TRBJ2-3; 13 nucleotides line up with TRBD2. The CDR3 runs 17 residues. Germline V gives CDR1 SGHTA, CDR2 FQGTGA. The ends lost 2 bases at V and 4 bases at J; junction bases unmatched: 6. The DNA for the CDR3 is TGTGCCAGCAGCTTAGGACTAGCGGGAGTAGGGGCAGATACGCAGTATTTT. Amino acids: CASSLGLAGVGADTQYF.

This chain joins TRBV6-6 and TRBJ2-5; TRBD2 agrees at 15 bases. In germline, CDR1 is MNHNY, CDR2 SVGAGI (reference sequence). CDR3 length: 14 amino acids. Germline trimming cut 8 bases from V and 5 bases from J; bases unmatched to any gene: 3. CDR3 sequence (DNA): TGTGCCAGCCTCGGACTAGCGGGAGGGGAGACCCAGTACTTC. It translates to CASLGLAGGETQYF.

The chain couples TRBV7-9 to TRBJ2-7; D is unresolved. The germline CDR1 and CDR2 sequences are SEHNR and FQNEAQ (reference sequence). Trimming stripped 1 base from V and 0 bases from J, with 7 bases between. The CDR3 runs 14 residues. Written as DNA, the CDR3 is TGTGCCAGCAGCTTAGACCGACACTCCTACGAGCAGTACTTC. Protein product: CASSLDRHSYEQYF.

The chain joins TRBV9 to TRBJ1-2; no definite D call. The germline V gene encodes CDR1 SGDLS and CDR2 YYNGEE. The CDR3 consists of 14 residues. Trimming left V 0 bases short and J 8 bases short, with 14 bases between. The CDR3 sequence is CASSVVTGDGGYTF. CDR3 DNA: TGTGCCAGCAGCGTAGTCACGGGTGATGGGGGCTACACCTTC.

This clone was recorded once. The chain joins TRBV6-5 to TRBJ2-2, with D perhaps TRBD1 (6 bases). The CDR3 length is 15 residues. Trimming stripped 6 bases from V and 2 bases from J, with 13 bases between. CDR1 MNHEY and CDR2 SVGAGI come from the germline V gene. This CDR3 reads CASRRTGTNTGELFF. The CDR3 DNA sequence: TGTGCCAGCAGGCGGACCGGGACAAACACCGGGGAGCTGTTTTTT.